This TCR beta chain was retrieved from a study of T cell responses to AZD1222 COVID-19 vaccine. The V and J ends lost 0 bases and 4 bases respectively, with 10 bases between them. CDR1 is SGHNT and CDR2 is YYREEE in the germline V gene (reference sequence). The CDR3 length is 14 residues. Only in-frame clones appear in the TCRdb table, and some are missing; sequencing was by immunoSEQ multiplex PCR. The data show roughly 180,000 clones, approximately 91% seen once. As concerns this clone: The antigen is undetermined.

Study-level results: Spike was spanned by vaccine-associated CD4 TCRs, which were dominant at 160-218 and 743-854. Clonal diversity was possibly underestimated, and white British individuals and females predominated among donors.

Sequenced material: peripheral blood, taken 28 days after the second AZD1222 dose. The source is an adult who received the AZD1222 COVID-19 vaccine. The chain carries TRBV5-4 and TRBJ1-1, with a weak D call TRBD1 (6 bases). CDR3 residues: CASSLDREGTEAFF. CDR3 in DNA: TGTGCCAGCAGCTTGGACAGGGAGGGCACTGAAGCTTTCTTT.